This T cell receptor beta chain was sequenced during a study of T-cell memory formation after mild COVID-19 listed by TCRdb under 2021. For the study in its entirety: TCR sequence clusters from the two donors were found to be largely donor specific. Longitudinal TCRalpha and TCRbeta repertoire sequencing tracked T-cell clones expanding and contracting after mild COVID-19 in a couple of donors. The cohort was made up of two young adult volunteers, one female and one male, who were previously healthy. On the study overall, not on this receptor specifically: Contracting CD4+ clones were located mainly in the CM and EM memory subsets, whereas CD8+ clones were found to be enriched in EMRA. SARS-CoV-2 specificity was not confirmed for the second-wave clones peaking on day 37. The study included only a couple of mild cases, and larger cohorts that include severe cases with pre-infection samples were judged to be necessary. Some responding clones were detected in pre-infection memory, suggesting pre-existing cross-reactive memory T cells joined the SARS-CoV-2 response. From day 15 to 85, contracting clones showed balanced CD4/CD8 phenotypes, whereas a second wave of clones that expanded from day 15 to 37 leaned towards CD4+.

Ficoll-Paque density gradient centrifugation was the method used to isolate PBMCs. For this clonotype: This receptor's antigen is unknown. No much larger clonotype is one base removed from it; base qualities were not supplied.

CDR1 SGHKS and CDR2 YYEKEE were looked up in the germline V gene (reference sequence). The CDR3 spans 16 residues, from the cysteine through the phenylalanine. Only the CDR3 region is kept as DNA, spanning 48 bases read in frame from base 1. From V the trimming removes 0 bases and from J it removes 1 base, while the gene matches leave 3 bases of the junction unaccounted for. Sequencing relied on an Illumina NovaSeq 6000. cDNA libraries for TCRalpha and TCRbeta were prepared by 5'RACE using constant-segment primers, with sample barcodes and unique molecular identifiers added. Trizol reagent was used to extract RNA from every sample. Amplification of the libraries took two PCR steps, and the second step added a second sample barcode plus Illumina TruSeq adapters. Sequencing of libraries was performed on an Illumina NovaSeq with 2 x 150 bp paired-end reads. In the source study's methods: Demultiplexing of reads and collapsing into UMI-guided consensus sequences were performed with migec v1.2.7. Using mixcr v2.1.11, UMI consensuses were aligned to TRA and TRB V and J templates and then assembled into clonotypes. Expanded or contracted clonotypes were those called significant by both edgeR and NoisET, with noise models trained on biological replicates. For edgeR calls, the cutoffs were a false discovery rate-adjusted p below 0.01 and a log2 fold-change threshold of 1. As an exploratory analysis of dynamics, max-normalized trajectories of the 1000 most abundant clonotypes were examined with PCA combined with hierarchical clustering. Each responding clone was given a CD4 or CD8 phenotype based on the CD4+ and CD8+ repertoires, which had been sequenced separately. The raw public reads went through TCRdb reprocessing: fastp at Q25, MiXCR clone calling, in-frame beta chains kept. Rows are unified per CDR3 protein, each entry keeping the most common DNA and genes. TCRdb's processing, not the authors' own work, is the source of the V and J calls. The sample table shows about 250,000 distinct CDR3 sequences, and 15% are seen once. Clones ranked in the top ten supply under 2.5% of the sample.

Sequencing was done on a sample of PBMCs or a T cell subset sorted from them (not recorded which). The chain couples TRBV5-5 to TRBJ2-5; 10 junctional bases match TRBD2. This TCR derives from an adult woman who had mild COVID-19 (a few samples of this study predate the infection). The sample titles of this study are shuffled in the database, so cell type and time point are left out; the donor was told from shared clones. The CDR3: CASSLGTSGSQETQYF. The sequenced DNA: TGTGCCAGCAGCTTGGGGACTAGCGGTTCCCAAGAGACCCAGTACTTC.